This TCR beta chain appears in the sequencing data of a study of blood T cell repertoires in COVID-19. The overall study: From the United States, Italy and Spain came samples of acute and convalescent COVID-19. Nucleic acid was either cDNA or gDNA, and it came from T cells, B-cell-depleted T cells, or PBMCs.

Original methodology: Reference gene primer amplification in the assay estimated nucleated cell counts. Using immunoSEQ multiplex PCR, the repertoire was profiled, and TCRdb retains in-frame clones only, with some absent. That table supplies the V and J calls and clone size; D and trimming were determined from the DNA. The sample consists of 95,000 to 150,000 clones, 88% of them appearing once. The J segment lost 4 bases and the V segment lost 1 base, leaving 8 bases of the junction unmatched. The germline CDR1 and CDR2 sequences are KGHSH and LQKENI. The CDR3 extends over 16 amino acids. The sequencing sample was made of peripheral blood. This receptor was obtained from a man in his fifties with acute or convalescent COVID-19. The chain uses TRBV18 and TRBJ2-5; 8 bases map to TRBD1. The CDR3 DNA is TGTGCCAGCTCACCACGCTCTCAGGGGGCTAGAGAGACCCAGTACTTC. It specifies CASSPRSQGARETQYF.